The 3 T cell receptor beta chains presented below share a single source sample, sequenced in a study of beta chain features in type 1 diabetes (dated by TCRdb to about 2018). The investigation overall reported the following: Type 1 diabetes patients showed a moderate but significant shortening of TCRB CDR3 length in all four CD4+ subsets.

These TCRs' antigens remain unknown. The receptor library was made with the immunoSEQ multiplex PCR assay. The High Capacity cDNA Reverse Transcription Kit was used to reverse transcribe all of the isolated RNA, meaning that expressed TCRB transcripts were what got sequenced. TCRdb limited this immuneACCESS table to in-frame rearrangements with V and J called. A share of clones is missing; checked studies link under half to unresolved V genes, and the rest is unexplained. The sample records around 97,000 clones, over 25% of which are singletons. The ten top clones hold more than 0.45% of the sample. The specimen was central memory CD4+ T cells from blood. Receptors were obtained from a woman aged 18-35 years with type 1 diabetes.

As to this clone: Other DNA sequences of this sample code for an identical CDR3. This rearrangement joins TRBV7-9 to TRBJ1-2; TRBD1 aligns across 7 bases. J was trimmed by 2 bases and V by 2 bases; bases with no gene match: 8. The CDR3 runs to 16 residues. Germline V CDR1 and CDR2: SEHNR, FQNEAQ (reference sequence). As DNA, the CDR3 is TGTGCCAGCAGCTTAAAGGGCCCCAGGGGGAACTATGGCTACACCTTC. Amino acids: CASSLKGPRGNYGYTF.

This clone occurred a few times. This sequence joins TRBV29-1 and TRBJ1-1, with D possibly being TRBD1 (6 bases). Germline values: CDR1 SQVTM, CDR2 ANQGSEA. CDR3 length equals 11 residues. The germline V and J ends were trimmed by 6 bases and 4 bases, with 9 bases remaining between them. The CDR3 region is CSVRGITEAFF. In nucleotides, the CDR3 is TGCAGCGTCAGGGGAATCACTGAAGCTTTCTTT.

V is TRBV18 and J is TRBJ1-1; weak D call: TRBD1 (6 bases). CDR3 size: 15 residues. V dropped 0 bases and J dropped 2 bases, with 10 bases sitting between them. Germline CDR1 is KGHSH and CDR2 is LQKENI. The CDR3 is CASSPPSGVNTEAFF. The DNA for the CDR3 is TGTGCCAGCTCACCACCGTCAGGGGTTAACACTGAAGCTTTCTTT.